The 19 T cell receptor beta chains listed next were all sequenced from one sample in a study of T cells in Graves' hyperthyroidism and ophthalmopathy. From RNA transcripts, TCR beta CDR3 regions were amplified. First-round RT-PCR with HTBI primers amplified the TCR CDR3 region. One entry per CDR3 protein results from TCRdb running MiXCR on the multiplex PCR reads. The sample shows about 840,000 distinct CDR3 sequences, around 38% of them seen only once. The sample comprised blood. The receptor source for this set is a man between 18 and 35 years old with Graves' hyperthyroidism.

The chain is built from TRBV19 and TRBJ1-5; 8 positions match TRBD1. After removal of 5 bases from V and 6 bases from J, the junction contained 9 bases not matched to a gene. CDR1 and CDR2 from the germline V gene are LNHDA and SQIVND (reference sequence). The length of the CDR3 is 15 residues. CDR3 sequence: CASSLGQGPGQPQHF. The CDR3 DNA reads TGTGCCAGTAGTTTAGGACAGGGTCCCGGTCAGCCCCAGCATTTT.

At least ten counts were recorded for this clonotype. The chain recombines TRBV5-1 with TRBJ1-6; TRBD1 matches 7 bases. J gave up 10 bases and V 4 bases, and 8 bases lay outside the gene matches. CDR1 is SGHRS and CDR2 is YFSETQ in the germline V gene. The CDR3 is 14 amino acids. CDR3 DNA sequence: TGCGCCAGCAGCCGAGACAGGGAAGGGTCACCCCTCCACTTT. Encoded protein: CASSRDREGSPLHF. The entire variable domain, with the rest obtained from reference TRBV5-1 and TRBJ1-6, is as follows: KAGVTQTPRYLIKTRGQQVTLSCSPISGHRSVSWYQQTPGQGLQFLFEYFSETQRNKGNFPGRFSGRQFSNSRSEMNVSTLELGDSALYLCASSRDREGSPLHFGNGTRLTVT.

This clonotype was counted a few times. V usage is TRBV5-8 and J usage is TRBJ1-6; unclear D gene. Germline lookup yields CDR1 SGHTS and CDR2 YDEGEE. This CDR3 contains 15 residues. Trimming removed 4 bases from V and 5 bases from J, with 13 bases in between. CDR3 in amino acids: CASSPGRVNNSPLHF. As DNA, the CDR3 is TGTGCCAGCAGCCCCGGCCGGGTTAATAATTCACCCCTCCACTTT.

The V gene is TRBV2, the J gene TRBJ1-2; 8 bases fit TRBD1. The V segment lost 5 bases and the J segment 5 bases; nucleotides outside the gene matches: 16. This CDR3 spans 17 amino acids. The V gene's germline CDR1 is SNHLY and CDR2 FYNNEI. Here the CDR3 reads CASSFQGAKTEAYGYTF. Written as DNA, the CDR3 is TGTGCCAGCAGTTTCCAGGGGGCAAAAACTGAAGCTTATGGCTACACCTTC.

This clonotype was seen a handful of times. J is TRBJ2-5 and V is TRBV20-1; 12 nucleotides line up with TRBD2. The length of the CDR3 is 17 residues. J gave up 4 bases and V 6 bases, and 15 bases lay outside the gene matches. The germline CDR1 and CDR2 sequences are DFQATT and SNEGSKA (reference sequence). For the CDR3, the DNA is TGCAGTGCCGATGGGACAGAACTAGCGGGAGGAGTAGAGACCCAGTACTTC. It specifies CSADGTELAGGVETQYF.

The chain uses TRBV29-1 and TRBJ1-2; 8 positions match TRBD1. The CDR3 spans 13 residues. The germline V gene encodes CDR1 SQVTM and CDR2 ANQGSEA. With 3 bases clipped from V and 8 bases from J, the junction kept 8 bases outside the gene matches. The CDR3 DNA reads as TGCAGCGTTGAGCCGACAGGGGTCTTGGGCTACACCTTC. Amino acids: CSVEPTGVLGYTF.

The rearrangement links TRBV12-3 or TRBV12-4 to TRBJ1-5; tentative D call: TRBD1 (6 bases). This CDR3 region has 16 residues. Trimming left V 5 bases short and J 2 bases short, with 16 bases between. DNA for the CDR3: TGTGCCAGCAGTCCCGGGGGCCGGGGCGGCAATCAGCCCCAGCATTTT. Translated, it gives CASSPGGRGGNQPQHF.

This clonotype was seen only a few times. V is TRBV19 and J is TRBJ2-7; 8 positions match TRBD1. Germline V CDR1 and CDR2: LNHDA, SQIVND (reference sequence). There are 14 residues in the CDR3. Unmatched junction bases numbered 10, after V lost 6 bases and J lost 6 bases. CDR3 region: CASRPRQGSTEQYF. In DNA form, the CDR3 reads TGTGCCAGTAGGCCGAGACAGGGGAGTACCGAGCAGTACTTC.

J is TRBJ2-2 and V is TRBV2, with TRBD1 as a possible D gene (6 bases). CDR1 and CDR2 (germline): SNHLY, FYNNEI. The CDR3 consists of 13 residues. The V end lost 2 bases, the J end lost 6 bases, and 7 bases lay between the germline ends. The CDR3 nucleotides are TGTGCCAGCAGTGAAACAGGGTCCGGGGAGCTGTTTTTT. Its protein is CASSETGSGELFF.

The V call is TRBV2, the J call TRBJ2-3; D unresolved. The germline V gene has CDR1 SNHLY and CDR2 FYNNEI. The ends were cut back, 5 bases at V and 5 bases at J, with 5 bases in the middle. The CDR3 length is 11 residues. The CDR3 DNA reads as TGTGCCAGCAGTCAGGAAGATACGCAGTATTTT. It encodes CASSQEDTQYF.

The chain couples TRBV6-5 to TRBJ1-6; 8 nucleotides line up with TRBD1. The CDR3 runs to 14 residues. CDR1 and CDR2 (germline): MNHEY, SVGAGI. Unmatched junction bases numbered 9, after V lost 6 bases and J lost 11 bases. CDR3 protein: CASSLGQVGPPLHF. CDR3 nucleotides: TGTGCCAGCAGCCTGGGACAGGTGGGGCCACCCCTCCACTTT.

This clonotype was seen a few times. This sequence joins TRBV13 and TRBJ2-7; perhaps D is TRBD1 or TRBD2 (7 bases each). The germline V gene has CDR1 PRHDT and CDR2 FYEKMQ (reference sequence). V was pared by 5 bases and J by 5 bases, with 22 bases between. The CDR3 contains 16 residues. This chain's CDR3 is CASSGRADFQGDEQYF. The CDR3 DNA reads as TGTGCCAGCAGCGGGAGGGCGGACTTCCAGGGGGACGAGCAGTACTTC.

On this clonotype itself: At one of its ends the junction is not consistent with the germline gene, which may arise from a read error. The J gene is TRBJ1-5, the V gene TRBV7-9; TRBD1 matches at 9 bases. Germline V gene lookup returns CDR1 SEHNR and CDR2 FQNEAQ (reference sequence). There are 16 residues in the CDR3. The DNA of the CDR3 is TGTTCCAGCAGCTCCACCGGGACAGGGTTCTTGCAGCCCCAGCATTTT. This encodes CSSSSTGTGFLQPQHF.

V usage is TRBV7-2 and J usage is TRBJ1-2; D call uncertain. From germline, CDR1 is SGHTA and CDR2 FQGNSA. V was trimmed by 5 bases and J by 6 bases, leaving 13 bases between them. The CDR3 extends over 13 amino acids. The CDR3 spells CASSAWTDDGYTF. DNA for the CDR3: TGTGCCAGCAGCGCATGGACGGACGATGGCTACACCTTC.

The gene calls are TRBV2 and TRBJ2-5; TRBD2 matches at 11 bases. Germline V gene data show CDR1 as SNHLY and CDR2 as FYNNEI. After removal of 4 bases from V and 2 bases from J, the junction contained 6 bases not matched to a gene. The CDR3 runs to 16 residues. The CDR3 loop reads CASSVIAGGRQETQYF. The CDR3 DNA reads TGTGCCAGCAGTGTTATAGCGGGGGGGCGGCAAGAGACCCAGTACTTC. The variable domain in full, completed from reference TRBV2 and TRBJ2-5, reads EPEVTQTPSHQVTQMGQEVILRCVPISNHLYFYWYRQILGQKVEFLVSFYNNEISEKSEIFDDQFSVERPDGSNFTLKIRSTKLEDSAMYFCASSVIAGGRQETQYFGPGTRLLVL.

This chain's CDR3 is CASSQVRGGDQPQHF. CDR3 nucleotide sequence: TGTGCCAGCAGCCAAGTGAGGGGGGGGGATCAGCCCCAGCATTTT. The rearrangement joins TRBV7-9 to TRBJ1-5; maybe TRBD1 (6 bases). The V and J ends lost 5 bases and 5 bases respectively, with 16 bases between them. From germline, CDR1 is SEHNR and CDR2 FQNEAQ (reference sequence). CDR3 length equals 15 residues.

This clonotype came up many times. V usage is TRBV10-1 and J usage is TRBJ1-1; D not resolved. In germline, CDR1 is WNHNN, CDR2 SYGVQD (reference sequence). CDR3 length equals 13 residues. Trimming stripped 3 bases from V and 5 bases from J, with 10 bases between. CDR3 DNA sequence: TGCGCCAGCAGTGACTCTTTTGGGACTGAAGCTTTCTTT. This encodes CASSDSFGTEAFF.

The chain has TRBV5-1 and TRBJ2-5; possibly TRBD1 or TRBD2 for D (6 bases each). This CDR3 has 14 amino acids. Looked up from germline, CDR1 is SGHRS and CDR2 is YFSETQ. V was pared by 4 bases and J by 7 bases, with 17 bases between. CDR3 sequence (DNA): TGCGCCAGCAGCGGGACCGGGGGCGACGTGACCCAGTACTTC. The encoded protein is CASSGTGGDVTQYF.

The chain carries TRBV5-8 and TRBJ2-3; either TRBD1 or TRBD2 may fit D (5 bases each). V shed 10 bases and J shed 3 bases, with 18 bases lying between them. Germline-derived CDR1 and CDR2 are SGHTS and YDEGEE. The CDR3 is made up of 14 amino acids. CDR3 loop: CASWGSGRTDTQYF. CDR3 DNA: TGTGCCTCCTGGGGCAGCGGTCGGACAGATACGCAGTATTTT.